This T cell receptor beta chain was recovered during a study of cytomegalovirus exposure and HLA in healthy donors. This clone was picked up one time. Its specificity is not known. It was with 60 Vbeta and 13 Jbeta primers that the PCR ran. Clones were sequenced by immunoSEQ multiplex PCR, and TCRdb holds only the in-frame ones, with some missing. The profile shows 90,000 to 120,000 clones, about 75% of them singletons. Study results and caveats: Rarity held for most TCR sequences, but there were some public TCRs that occurred in many donors. Across donors, presence/absence analyses took sequencing depth to be roughly uniform. Some V segments, including TRBV6-2 and TRBV6-3, were excluded as indistinguishable.

The CDR3 is 16 residues long. Trimming took 4 bases from V and 2 from J; bases not matched to a gene: 7. Germline assignment: CDR1 MNHEY and CDR2 SMNVEV (reference sequence). The source of this sequence is a woman under 30 in good health and CMV-seropositive. The V and J genes are TRBV27 and TRBJ1-4, with 7 bases lining up with TRBD1. The specimen sequenced was PBMCs. The CDR3 nucleotides read TGTGCCAGCAGTTCCCGAACAGGGGCCACTAATGAAAAACTGTTTTTT. This codes for CASSSRTGATNEKLFF.